The sequence of this T cell receptor (beta chain) was determined in a study of blood T cell repertoires in COVID-19. The overall study: Specimens from acute and convalescent COVID-19 originated in the United States, Italy and Spain.

The CDR3 is made up of 16 amino acids. Looked up from germline, CDR1 is MGHRA and CDR2 is YSYEKL. J gave up 4 bases and V 0 bases, and 3 bases lay outside the gene matches. In the study's own analysis: For nucleated cells, counts were estimated from reference gene primer amplification. Profiling relied on immunoSEQ multiplex PCR, and the TCRdb table lists in-frame clones only, not all of them. V and J calls and clone size are those listed in that table; D and trimming were worked out from the DNA. The table has about 96,000 clones, roughly 89% seen once. Patients in Seattle were enrolled during active infection, then followed longitudinally.

The sequenced sample consisted of peripheral blood. The rearrangement joins TRBV4-1 to TRBJ1-5; 10 bases map to TRBD1. The receptor was derived from a human donor with COVID-19, enrolled during active disease. The donor label of this sample is uncertain. The CDR3 region has the DNA TGCGCCAGCAGCCAAGAATTGGGACAGGGGAATCAGCCCCAGCATTTT. It translates to CASSQELGQGNQPQHF.